Sequencing of this TCR beta chain was carried out in a study of shared clonotypes between healthy human individuals. Samples underwent the assay at deep level. Genomic DNA of each subset was evenly split across several immunoSEQ plates. Some clones are missing from TCRdb's copy, which holds only in-frame ones; the method was immunoSEQ multiplex PCR. The table has some 2,000,000 clones, 85% to 95% seen once. CD45RA+ naive and CD45RA-negative memory subsets were separated from CD4+ cells. The CDR3 runs to 16 residues. The germline V and J ends were trimmed by 5 bases and 0 bases, with 17 bases remaining between them. Germline CDR1 is SGHRS and CDR2 is YFSETQ.

This sequence joins TRBV5-1 and TRBJ2-5; D uncertain. This sequence was found in a man aged 18 to 30 in good health. The source material was naive CD4+ T cells sorted from blood. Subset defined: CD45RA+ positively selected. The CDR3 is CASSLGPRTYQETQYF. The CDR3 coding sequence is TGCGCCAGCAGTTTAGGGCCGCGGACGTACCAAGAGACCCAGTACTTC.